This record concerns one T cell receptor (beta chain) sequence. No antigen is known for it. Per-base qualities were not stored, and no clone one base away is much larger. TCRbeta CDR3 regions were amplified from genomic DNA by means of the immunoSEQ Assay, a bias-controlled multiplex PCR. Regarding the original processing steps: Within the assay, amplification of reference gene primers was used to estimate how many nucleated cells each sample contained. Sequence reads were collapsed and filtered to measure the absolute abundance of every unique TCRbeta CDR3 rearrangement. Productive Simpson clonality was computed per sample as the square root of Simpson's diversity index over productive rearrangements. The table was pulled from immuneACCESS by TCRdb, which kept in-frame rearrangements only. Such tables lose some clones; where checked, under half of the loss comes from unresolved V genes, and the rest has no known cause. D and trimming come from the DNA, and the V and J calls and clone size come from that table. Counted in this sample were about 160,000 clones; more than 60% of them appeared once. The ten largest clones add up to around 3% of the sample.

From a lookup of the germline V gene, CDR1 and CDR2 are SGHTS and YDEGEE. V and J are trimmed by 4 bases and 1 base, and the gene matches miss 10 bases of the junction. The CDR3 goes from the cysteine to the phenylalanine over 17 residues. Only the CDR3 portion is preserved as DNA: 51 bases, with reading frame beginning at the first base. Whole blood was collected in K2EDTA tubes by collaborating institutions according to the institutions' own protocols. For TCRbeta analysis, collaborator samples were shipped as frozen whole blood, as isolated PBMCs, or as DNA extracted from either sample type. These data come from a study of blood T cell repertoires in COVID-19 (TCRdb year 2020). Study-level background: Collaborator samples came from the United States, Italy and Spain and covered acute and convalescent phases of COVID-19. A freely available public database, intended as a resource for researchers studying the immune response to SARS-CoV-2, is where the repertoires were released. Subjects who had been exposed to COVID-19, were actively infected with it, or had recovered from it provided the deeply sampled blood TCRbeta repertoires that made up the dataset. Nearly every sample came with metadata listing a de-identified subject ID, COVID-19 status, age in years and sex. Samples came from the ongoing ImmuneRACE study (first 160 participants) plus 1,254 subjects from 6 global collaborators. Where HLA class I and class II types were available, the types were taken from metadata supplied by the sample provider, not from assay-based typing. The material from the prospective study consisted of cDNA or gDNA derived from T cells, B-cell-depleted T cells, or PBMCs.

On the study overall, not on this receptor specifically: Clinical and demographic metadata were provided uncurated, with the amount varying by source and participant.

Sequencing was performed on peripheral blood. The rearrangement combines TRBV5-8 with TRBJ2-4; 8 bases in the middle match TRBD1. The TCR originated in a man aged 65 to 85 with acute or convalescent COVID-19. DNA sequence: TGTGCCAGCAGCCCCGGGCAGGGGGCGGGGGCCAAAAACATTCAGTACTTC. Its protein reads: CASSPGQGAGAKNIQYF.